This T cell receptor (beta chain) was documented in a study of metastatic and nonmetastatic thyroid tumors. Overall study context: The study looked at repertoires side by side in blood and in tumor or nodule tissue from malignant and benign thyroid patients.

All patients reached thyroid surgery having received no treatment beforehand. In the original workflow: Across clinicopathological groups, CDR3 differences served as the basis for building a distant-metastasis classifier for papillary thyroid cancer. TCRdb used MiXCR to call clones anew from the PCR reads. The V and J calls were determined by TCRdb, not by the authors. The table includes tens of thousands of clones, roughly 24% detected once. Germline trimming cut 5 bases from V and 3 bases from J; bases unmatched to any gene: 9. Germline loops: CDR1 MGHRA, CDR2 YSYEKL. This CDR3 has 15 residues. V usage is TRBV4-1 and J usage is TRBJ2-5; 7 nucleotides align to TRBD2. The sequenced material came from tumor tissue. This receptor was taken from a female donor with papillary thyroid cancer or a benign thyroid nodule (not recorded which). Some clones in this sample may be carry-over from other donors' samples. The CDR3 DNA reads TGCGCCAGCAGCGGGCTAGGGCTAGCGGAAGAGACCCAGTACTTC. Protein: CASSGLGLAEETQYF.